What follows are 22 T cell receptor beta chains derived from one specimen sequenced in a study of regulatory T cells in long-lasting Graves disease. Time point indicated: persistent/refractory GD, antithyroid drugs over 5 years with positive TRAb. The authors made the TCR library using RNA they extracted from PBMCs. CDR3-region Arm-PCR and iRepertoire HTBI primers produced the TCR beta libraries. MiXCR was run by TCRdb on the multiplex PCR reads, yielding one entry per CDR3 protein. The table includes around 340,000 distinct CDR3 sequences, roughly a fifth detected once. The sequenced sample was peripheral blood mononuclear cells (PBMCs), obtained when the disease was refractory, from a patient treated with antithyroid drugs. The receptors come from a female donor with Graves disease.

This clonotype was detected ten times or more. The chain has TRBV7-2 and TRBJ1-2; D not certain. The CDR3 is made up of 17 amino acids. V shed 5 bases and J shed 3 bases, with 22 bases lying between them. The germline V gene has CDR1 SGHTA and CDR2 FQGNSA. CDR3 in amino acids: CASSIGRGYSAYYGYTF. In DNA form, the CDR3 reads TGTGCCAGCAGCATCGGACGAGGGTACTCGGCTTACTATGGCTACACCTTC. Complete variable domain (other parts from reference TRBV7-2 and TRBJ1-2): GAGVSQSPSNKVTEKGKDVELRCDPISGHTALYWYRQSLGQGLEFLIYFQGNSAPDKSGLPSDRFSAERTGGSVSTLTIQRTQQEDSAVYLCASSIGRGYSAYYGYTFGSGTRLTVV.

V usage is TRBV29-1 and J usage is TRBJ1-3; tentative D call: TRBD1 (5 bases). CDR3 length equals 15 residues. V gave up 3 bases and J gave up 2 bases, with 14 bases separating them. In germline, CDR1 is SQVTM, CDR2 ANQGSEA. This chain's CDR3 is CSVEAVGLAGNTIYF. CDR3 nucleotides: TGCAGCGTTGAGGCAGTGGGGCTCGCTGGAAACACCATATATTTT.

At least ten counts were recorded for this clonotype. This chain joins TRBV6-2 or TRBV6-3 and TRBJ1-1; D not resolved. CDR3 length: 11 residues. Germline CDR1 reads MNHEY; CDR2 reads SVGEGT. Deletions cut 4 bases from V and 10 bases from J, with 10 bases between. In DNA, the CDR3 is TGTGCCAGCAGTTCCCGAGCGGGAGCTTTCTTT. Amino acids: CASSSRAGAFF.

The chain couples TRBV7-2 to TRBJ1-2; 8 bases agree with TRBD1. Germline V CDR1 and CDR2: SGHTA, FQGNSA. The V and J ends lost 4 bases and 7 bases, in that order; junction bases with no gene match: 8. The CDR3 loop spans 14 amino acids. The CDR3 is CASSSQGESGGYTF. The DNA for the CDR3 is TGTGCCAGCAGCTCACAGGGGGAATCCGGTGGCTACACCTTC.

The chain employs TRBV19 and TRBJ1-2; no firm D call. The length of the CDR3 is 13 residues. From germline, CDR1 is LNHDA and CDR2 SQIVND (reference sequence). V was shortened by 0 bases and J by 4 bases, with 6 bases between the two germline ends. The CDR3 here is CASSIDSRYGYTF. The CDR3 nucleotides read TGTGCCAGTAGTATAGACTCACGCTATGGCTACACCTTC.

V and J are TRBV4-1 and TRBJ2-5; 9 bases line up with TRBD1. The CDR3 totals 20 residues. The trim removed 0 bases at V and 5 bases at J, leaving 19 bases unmatched. CDR1 is MGHRA and CDR2 is YSYEKL in the germline V gene. CDR3 bases: TGCGCCAGCAGCCAAGAACGCGTCGTCCCGGGACAGGGAAGGATGGAGACCCAGTACTTC. Protein: CASSQERVVPGQGRMETQYF.

The chain combines TRBV12-3 or TRBV12-4 with TRBJ2-3; the match to TRBD1 covers 7 bases. The CDR3 is 13 residues long. The J segment lost 3 bases and the V segment lost 6 bases, leaving 3 bases of the junction unmatched. CDR3 coding DNA: TGTGCCAGCAGCTCGGGACAGACAGATACGCAGTATTTT. The encoded protein is CASSSGQTDTQYF.

In its sample, this clonotype was seen many times. The chain joins TRBV12-3 or TRBV12-4 to TRBJ1-5; 8 bases are shared with TRBD1. V shed 2 bases, J shed 1 base, and the junction held 7 bases outside the gene matches. The CDR3 contains 17 residues. This chain's CDR3 is CASSLFSGGGSNQPQHF. The CDR3 DNA reads TGTGCCAGCAGTTTATTTTCAGGGGGCGGAAGCAATCAGCCCCAGCATTTT.

Concerning this clonotype itself: This may be a read error: a much more frequent sequence differs by one nucleotide. The V call is TRBV6-2 or TRBV6-3, the J call TRBJ2-4, with D perhaps matching TRBD1 or TRBD2 (5 bases each). V lost 2 bases to trimming and J lost 3 bases, with 14 bases between them. Germline-derived CDR1 and CDR2 are MNHEY and SVGEGT. The CDR3 extends over 16 amino acids. Written as DNA, the CDR3 is TGTGCCAGCAGTTACAGCGCAGGGCGGGTCAAAAACATTCAGTACTTC. Translation: CASSYSAGRVKNIQYF.

Ten or more counts support this clonotype. The V and J genes are TRBV28 and TRBJ1-6; 9 nucleotides align to TRBD1. CDR1 and CDR2 (germline): MDHEN, SYDVKM. V lost 6 bases, J lost 7 bases, and 7 bases stayed unmatched. The CDR3 is 15 residues long. The CDR3 spells CASSKQGARNSPLHF. CDR3 sequence (DNA): TGTGCCAGCAGCAAACAGGGGGCTCGGAATTCACCCCTCCACTTT.

The chain couples TRBV7-2 to TRBJ2-7, with 10 nucleotides matching TRBD2. There are 21 residues in the CDR3. V lost 1 base, J lost 2 bases, and 20 bases stayed unmatched. Germline lookup yields CDR1 SGHTA and CDR2 FQGNSA. Written as DNA, the CDR3 is TGTGCCAGCAGCTTAGACGTGTTTGTAGCGGGAGGTTACTCACCCACCTACGAGCAGTACTTC. It encodes CASSLDVFVAGGYSPTYEQYF. The full variable domain, in which reference TRBV7-2 and TRBJ2-7 provide the parts outside the CDR3, is GAGVSQSPSNKVTEKGKDVELRCDPISGHTALYWYRQSLGQGLEFLIYFQGNSAPDKSGLPSDRFSAERTGGSVSTLTIQRTQQEDSAVYLCASSLDVFVAGGYSPTYEQYFGPGTRLTVT.

A word on this clonotype: Being one base from a much bigger clone, this may be a read error. This chain links TRBV6-2 or TRBV6-3 with TRBJ2-5; D not certain. The CDR3 is 11 residues long. Germline V gives CDR1 MNHEY, CDR2 SVGEGT. The CDR3 DNA is TGTGCCAGCAGTTACGCTGAGACCCAGCACTTC. Protein product: CASSYAETQHF.

The rearrangement links TRBV29-1 to TRBJ2-2, with 9 nucleotides matching TRBD1. The J segment lost 5 bases and the V segment lost 7 bases, leaving 8 bases of the junction unmatched. This CDR3 has 14 amino acids. The V gene's germline CDR1 is SQVTM and CDR2 ANQGSEA. For the CDR3, the DNA is TGCAGCGCCACGGGACAGGGTGGGACCGGGGAGCTGTTTTTT. Residues: CSATGQGGTGELFF.

This clonotype was recorded many times. The chain is built from TRBV6-2 or TRBV6-3 and TRBJ2-6; D remains ambiguous. The CDR3 is 17 residues long. Germline lookup yields CDR1 MNHEY and CDR2 SVGEGT. Trimming removed 5 bases at V and 0 bases at J, with 14 bases between. The CDR3 nucleotides are TGTGCCAGCAGTGCCTCCGGCCTCAACTCTGGGGCCAACGTCCTGACTTTC. Translated, it gives CASSASGLNSGANVLTF.

This clonotype appeared many times. The chain combines TRBV6-2 or TRBV6-3 with TRBJ2-5; 11 positions agree with TRBD2. This CDR3 has 15 amino acids. CDR1 is MNHEY and CDR2 is SVGEGT in the germline V gene. V lost 5 bases and J lost 5; bases outside the gene matches: 7. The CDR3 nucleotides read TGTGCCAGCAGTCTTATAGCGGGGGGGCCGGAGACCCAGTACTTC. Its translation is CASSLIAGGPETQYF.

This clonotype has at least ten counts. This chain connects TRBV12-3 or TRBV12-4 to TRBJ1-4, with no clear D. V lost 3 bases and J lost 7, with 15 bases in between. This CDR3 has 15 residues. CDR3 in DNA: TGTGCCAGCAGTTTCGGAGGGATCAGTGGTGAAAAACTGTTTTTT. It specifies CASSFGGISGEKLFF.

This clonotype was observed at least ten times. This chain connects TRBV6-2 or TRBV6-3 to TRBJ1-2; no firm D call. CDR1 and CDR2 (germline): MNHEY, SVGEGT. V lost 4 bases and J lost 3, with 12 bases in between. The CDR3 runs 14 residues. DNA of the CDR3: TGTGCCAGCAGTTCACTAAGAGTATACTATGGCTACACCTTC. This encodes CASSSLRVYYGYTF.

This clonotype was recorded at least ten times. The chain is built from TRBV6-2 or TRBV6-3 and TRBJ2-5; 9 nucleotides agree with TRBD2. V gave up 2 bases and J gave up 8 bases; unmatched junction bases: 9. Germline lookup yields CDR1 MNHEY and CDR2 SVGEGT. The CDR3 sequence is 15 residues long. The CDR3 loop reads CASSYGGTSYTTQYF. CDR3 sequence (DNA): TGTGCCAGCAGTTACGGGGGGACTAGCTACACCACCCAGTACTTC.

This clonotype has just a few counts. The rearrangement joins TRBV2 to TRBJ2-1; a weak D match, TRBD2 (5 bases). The V end lost 3 bases, the J end lost 0 bases, and 9 bases lay between the germline ends. There are 15 residues in the CDR3. Germline loops: CDR1 SNHLY, CDR2 FYNNEI. CDR3 bases: TGTGCCAGCAGTGAGAGCGGTAGCTCCTACAATGAGCAGTTCTTC. Its protein product is CASSESGSSYNEQFF.

The rearrangement uses TRBV7-3 and TRBJ2-2, with TRBD1 identical over 7 bases. Germline V lookup: CDR1 SGHTA, CDR2 FQGTGA. CDR3 length: 15 amino acids. Trimming at V came to 5 bases and at J to 6 bases, leaving 9 bases not matched to a gene. The CDR3 here is CASSQPQGTAGELFF. The DNA of the CDR3 is TGTGCCAGCAGCCAACCACAGGGGACGGCCGGGGAGCTGTTTTTT.

There are many counts of this clonotype. The chain couples TRBV6-5 to TRBJ2-7; 11 nucleotides line up with TRBD2. V shed 2 bases and J 2 bases; nucleotides not matched to a gene: 8. Per the germline V gene, CDR1 is MNHEY and CDR2 is SVGAGI. The CDR3 contains 17 residues. CDR3 nucleotide sequence: TGTGCCAGCAGTTACAGCCCCGGACTAGCGGGCCCCTACGAGCAGTACTTC. This codes for CASSYSPGLAGPYEQYF.

Many counts were recorded for this clonotype. The chain joins TRBV2 to TRBJ1-6, with 7 bases lining up with TRBD1. Germline lookup yields CDR1 SNHLY and CDR2 FYNNEI. CDR3 length: 14 residues. V shed 6 bases and J 7 bases; nucleotides not matched to a gene: 6. CDR3 nucleotides: TGTGCCAGCAGACTCCAGGGGGACAATTCACCCCTCCACTTT. Its protein product is CASRLQGDNSPLHF.